The T cell receptor (beta chain) described here comes from a study of cytomegalovirus exposure and HLA in healthy donors. V gave up 3 bases and J gave up 2 bases, with 10 bases separating them. The CDR3 is 15 amino acids. Germline assignment: CDR1 ENHRY and CDR2 SYGVKD. Turning to this clone: No antigen is known for it.

Primers for the PCR totalled 60 Vbeta and 13 Jbeta. Assay: immunoSEQ multiplex PCR; the TCRdb copy retains only in-frame clones and omits some. The table lists 110,000 or so clones, around 82% of them singletons, with about 5.4% in the top ten. Study conclusions and caveats: Published work reported that the classifier diagnosed cytomegalovirus status with high specificity and sensitivity.

The V gene is TRBV10-3, the J gene TRBJ2-2; D unresolved. The sample consisted of PBMCs. The TCR originated in a woman aged 25 to 39 in good health and CMV-seropositive. CDR3 in DNA: TGTGCCATCAGTGAATCAACAGTTAACACCGGGGAGCTGTTTTTT. Its protein is CAISESTVNTGELFF.